This TCR beta chain was sequenced in a study of blood T cell repertoires in COVID-19. Study in general: COVID-19 samples from acute and convalescent phases originated in the United States, Italy and Spain. The cDNA or gDNA used as material had been derived from T cells, B-cell-depleted T cells, or PBMCs.

In the source study's methods: Quantification of nucleated cells was approximated via reference gene primer amplification. Only in-frame clones appear in the TCRdb table, and some are missing; sequencing was by immunoSEQ multiplex PCR. That table furnishes V, J and clone size, whereas the DNA furnished D and trimming. The data contain hundreds of thousands of clones, about 80% of them seen just once; the ten biggest clones take up about 2.3%. The CDR3 sequence is 13 residues long. The gene calls are TRBV21-1 and TRBJ1-1; TRBD1 was called by the table and not checked on the DNA. TRBV21-1 constitutes a pseudogene. The specimen sequenced was peripheral blood. The receptor comes from a woman in her thirties or forties with active or convalescent COVID-19. CDR3 amino acids: CASRTGENTEAFF. CDR3 DNA: TGTGCCAGCAGGACAGGGGAGAACACTGAAGCTTTCTTT.